This T cell receptor (beta chain) was sequenced during a study of CXCR3-negative and CXCR3-positive naive CD8 T cells. General study findings and limits: Comparably high diversity marked both naive subsets, whereas memory CD8+ cells had much lower diversity. Researchers reported similar TRBV-TRBJ usage in naive CXCR3-negative and CXCR3-positive cells, though memory differed. Relative to CXCR3-negative naive cells, CXCR3-positive naive cells had more hydrophobic TRB CDR3s.

UMI-labeled 5' RACE TRB cDNA libraries were prepared from the cells. TCRdb reprocessed the 5' RACE reads and stores each CDR3 protein as one record, lacking DNA. The table for this sample gives around 140,000 distinct CDR3 sequences. About this clonotype: The antigen is unknown.

Germline V gene lookup returns CDR1 DFQATT and CDR2 SNEGSKA (reference sequence). There are 13 residues in the CDR3. This chain connects TRBV20-1 to TRBJ2-4; TCRdb lists TRBD1, though no DNA is available to test this call. The receptor's source is a human donor in good health. Some clones in this sample may be carry-over from other donors' samples. The sample consisted of naive CXCR3+ CD8+ T cells from blood. Subset of the sample: CD45RO-CCR7+CD27+CD95- naive CD8+ T cells expressing CXCR3 (TNR3+). The CDR3 is CSALQGFKNIQYF.